This TCR beta chain is drawn from a study of blood T cell repertoires in COVID-19. Study details: The samples span acute and convalescent COVID-19 from the United States, Italy and Spain. T cells, B-cell-depleted T cells, or PBMCs provided the cDNA or gDNA that served as material.

Germline V lookup: CDR1 SEHNR, CDR2 FQNEAQ (reference sequence). Trimming cost V 4 bases and J 5 bases; bases outside gene matches: 5. The length of the CDR3 is 16 residues. This clone was detected once. Original data processing: Reference gene primer amplification in the assay estimated nucleated cell counts. Sequencing was performed with immunoSEQ multiplex PCR; in TCRdb, only in-frame clones are kept and a portion is missing. D and trimming were read from the DNA, whereas the V and J calls and clone size are those reported in that table. The sample records 650,000 to 800,000 clones, 80% to 90% being singletons.

Sample: peripheral blood. V is TRBV7-9 and J is TRBJ2-5, with 15 bases lining up with TRBD2. This TCR came from a young woman with acute or convalescent COVID-19. CDR3 DNA: TGTGCCAGCAGCTCGTGGACTAGCGGGGGGGTGGAGACCCAGTACTTC. It yields the protein CASSSWTSGGVETQYF.